This T cell receptor (beta chain) came from a study of CD8+ T cells in alopecia areata. Study-wide findings and caveats: Clonality exceeded that of normal scalp in lesional scalp, most notably in alopecia totalis/universalis.

This clone was seen a few times. Antigen: not known. V was shortened by 5 bases and J by 7 bases, with 17 bases between the two germline ends. Germline lookup yields CDR1 SGHAT and CDR2 FQDESV (reference sequence). This CDR3 is built from 14 residues. Alopecia areata patients provided lesional scalp punch biopsies and peripheral blood. Once RNA had been extracted, it was reverse transcribed into cDNA to act as the sequencing template. Profiled with immunoSEQ multiplex PCR; TCRdb holds only in-frame clones, not every one. The repertoire holds roughly 130,000 clones, around 60% seen once, with 4.5% to 5.5% in the top ten.

The specimen was CD4+ T cells sorted from blood, collected at week 0. V usage is TRBV11-1 and J usage is TRBJ1-1, with a possible D match to TRBD1 (6 bases). The receptor's source is a human donor with alopecia areata. CDR3 loop: CASSLYDGGLEAFF. Written as DNA, the CDR3 is TGTGCCAGCAGCCTATACGATGGGGGGCTTGAAGCTTTCTTT.